These 8 T cell receptor beta chains share one sample of origin, sequenced in a study of cytomegalovirus exposure and HLA in healthy donors. PCR amplification relied on 60 Vbeta primers (plus 13 Jbeta primers). Profiled with immunoSEQ multiplex PCR; TCRdb holds only in-frame clones, not every one. In all, the sample yields about 110,000 clones. Input material: PBMCs. The receptors were gathered from a man aged 50 or older in good health and CMV-seronegative.

The CDR3 loop is CSVIGQGQDYGYTF. CDR3 sequence (DNA): TGCAGCGTTATTGGGCAGGGGCAGGACTATGGCTACACCTTC. V is TRBV29-1 and J is TRBJ1-2; tentative D call: TRBD1 (6 bases). Germline assignment: CDR1 SQVTM and CDR2 ANQGSEA. The V gene lost 5 bases and the J gene lost 3 bases, with 16 bases spanning the gap. This CDR3 is 14 amino acids long. Full variable domain (remainder filled in from reference TRBV29-1 and TRBJ1-2): SAVISQKPSRDICQRGTSLTIQCQVDSQVTMMFWYRQQPGQSLTLIATANQGSEATYESGFVIDKFPISRPNLTFSTLTVSNMSPEDSSIYLCSVIGQGQDYGYTFGSGTRLTVV.

The V gene is TRBV19, the J gene TRBJ1-1; D ambiguous. Between the trimmed V and J ends, which lost 5 bases and 1 base, there was a span of 11 bases. Germline assignment: CDR1 LNHDA and CDR2 SQIVND (reference sequence). This CDR3 comprises 14 residues. DNA of the CDR3: TGTGCCAGTAGTTCACAGATGGGGAACACTGAAGCTTTCTTT. Protein product: CASSSQMGNTEAFF.

The rearrangement joins TRBV5-1 to TRBJ2-2; 10 nucleotides align to TRBD1. CDR3 length equals 16 residues. Per the germline V gene, CDR1 is SGHRS and CDR2 is YFSETQ. V gave up 4 bases and J gave up 2 bases; unmatched junction bases: 5. The CDR3 DNA reads as TGCGCCAGCAGCCATGGGGACAGGGGAAACACCGGGGAGCTGTTTTTT. Translating gives CASSHGDRGNTGELFF.

Points on this clone: One end of the junction does not line up with germline, which may come from a read error. J is TRBJ2-5 and V is TRBV7-7; no clear D gene. The CDR3 length is 14 residues. Germline loops: CDR1 SSHAT, CDR2 FNYEAQ (reference sequence). The CDR3 loop reads CASSSNPSRETQYF. Here the CDR3 DNA reads TGTGCTAGCAGCTCCAACCCCTCCAGGGAGACCCAGTACTTC.

The CDR3, as DNA: TGCAGCGTGGGTCAGAACTGGGGAGGCTACGAGCAGTACTTC. Protein: CSVGQNWGGYEQYF. The V gene is TRBV29-1, the J gene TRBJ2-7; tentatively, D is TRBD2 (6 bases). This CDR3 contains 14 residues. In germline, CDR1 is SQVTM, CDR2 ANQGSEA. V was pared by 6 bases and J by 3 bases, with 18 bases between.

This chain joins TRBV5-1 and TRBJ2-3; 9 bases match TRBD2. Trimming removed 4 bases from V and 2 bases from J; junction bases left unmatched: 5. The CDR3 totals 15 residues. CDR1 is SGHRS and CDR2 is YFSETQ in the germline V gene. The CDR3 bases are TGCGCCAGCAGCATCCTAGCGGGATCCACAGATACGCAGTATTTT. The encoded protein is CASSILAGSTDTQYF.

The V and J genes are TRBV19 and TRBJ2-7, with 10 bases fitting TRBD2. J was trimmed by 7 bases and V by 2 bases; bases with no gene match: 11. This CDR3 contains 16 residues. Germline values: CDR1 LNHDA, CDR2 SQIVND (reference sequence). DNA of the CDR3: TGTGCCAGTAGTATATCGCCTAGCGGGGGCCCGGGGGAGCAGTACTTC. Translated: CASSISPSGGPGEQYF.

V gene TRBV10-3 combines with J gene TRBJ1-3; TRBD1 aligns across 7 bases. The junction had 5 bases not matched to a gene; V was cut back by 6 bases and J by 0 bases. The CDR3 is 15 residues long. CDR1 is ENHRY, CDR2 SYGVKD, per germline. The CDR3 loop reads CAIRGDSFSGNTIYF. The CDR3 nucleotides are TGTGCCATCAGGGGGGACAGTTTCTCTGGAAACACCATATATTTT.